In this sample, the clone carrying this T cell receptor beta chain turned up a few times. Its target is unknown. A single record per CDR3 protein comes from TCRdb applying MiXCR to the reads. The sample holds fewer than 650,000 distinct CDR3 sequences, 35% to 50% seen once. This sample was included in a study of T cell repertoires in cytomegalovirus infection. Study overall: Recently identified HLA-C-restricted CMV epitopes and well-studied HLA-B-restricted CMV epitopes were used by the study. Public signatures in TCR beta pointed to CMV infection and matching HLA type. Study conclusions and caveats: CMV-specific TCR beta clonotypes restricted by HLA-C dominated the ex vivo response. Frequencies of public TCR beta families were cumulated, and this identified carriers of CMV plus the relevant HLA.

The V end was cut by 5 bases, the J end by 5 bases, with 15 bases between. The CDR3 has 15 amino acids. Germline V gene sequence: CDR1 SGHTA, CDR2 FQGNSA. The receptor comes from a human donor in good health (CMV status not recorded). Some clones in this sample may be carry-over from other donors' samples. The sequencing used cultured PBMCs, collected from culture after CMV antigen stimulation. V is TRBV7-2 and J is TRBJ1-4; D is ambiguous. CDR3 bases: TGTGCCAGCAGCACCTGGAAAGCGTTAAATGAAAAACTGTTTTTT. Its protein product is CASSTWKALNEKLFF.